The rows below give T cell receptor beta chains drawn from one sample of a study of vaccination effects on CD4 cells after COVID-19. Sequencing was performed with immunoSEQ multiplex PCR; in TCRdb, only in-frame clones are kept and a portion is missing. The table records fewer than 90,000 clones, roughly 80% of them present only once. The antigens for these receptors are not known. The source material was CD4+ T cells from PBMCs cultured with HCoV-OC43 spike peptides, sampled after COVID-19 vaccination. The source of these receptors is a human donor who received a COVID-19 vaccine. CDR3s include the opening cysteine and the closing phenylalanine or tryptophan. D genes are given only for firm matches. Some rows have no size entry. The others give once, few or many, or a class for an expanded clone.

>TRBV7-3|NA|NA|TRBJ2-3
TGTGCCAGCAGCTTAACGACGACCACAGATACGCAGTATTTT
CASSLTTTTDTQYF
>TRBV6-4|NA|NA|TRBJ1-1
TGTGCCAGCAGCGGACAGCCGAACACTGAAGCTTTCTTT
CASSGQPNTEAFF
>TRBV30|NA|NA|TRBJ1-4
TGTGCCGTCGGGGCACTATTTAATGAAAAACTGTTTTTT
CAVGALFNEKLFF
>TRBV4-1|NA|TRBD2|TRBJ2-3
TGCGCCAGCAGCCAAGGGCCTGTGGCTAGCGGGGGAAATACGCAGTATTTT
CASSQGPVASGGNTQYF
>TRBV7-2|once|NA|TRBJ1-4
TGTGCCAGCAGCCCTTTCCGTAGTGAAAAACTGTTTTTT
CASSPFRSEKLFF
>TRBV7-3|few|TRBD2|TRBJ2-1
TGTGCCAGCAGCTTAGGATTAGCGGGGGGCCCATACAATGAGCAGTTCTTC
CASSLGLAGGPYNEQFF
>TRBV4-1|once|NA|TRBJ1-2
TGCGCCAGCAGCCAAGCGCTAGTTGGGGGCTACACCTTC
CASSQALVGGYTF
>TRBV9|NA|NA|TRBJ1-1
TGTGCCAGCAGCCTCCGGGCAGGGTACACTGAAGCTTTCTTT
CASSLRAGYTEAFF
>TRBV19|NA|TRBD1|TRBJ1-4
TGTGCCAGTAGCTCCCGGACAGGGGGGACTGAAAAACTGTTTTTT
CASSSRTGGTEKLFF
>TRBV24-1|NA|TRBD1|TRBJ2-5
TGTGCCACCAGTCAACGGGACAGCAGAGAGACCCAGTACTTC
CATSQRDSRETQYF
>TRBV14|NA|NA|TRBJ1-2
TGTGCCAGCAGCCTGGACACCCTGAGGGGCTATGGCTACACCTTC
CASSLDTLRGYGYTF
>TRBV24-1|NA|NA|TRBJ1-6
TGTGCCACCAGTGACGGGAGCTCCTATAATTCACCCCTCCACTTT
CATSDGSSYNSPLHF
>TRBV18|few|TRBD1|TRBJ2-1
TGTGCCAGCTCACCACCCGTTCTGACAGGGAACGGTGAGCAGTTCTTC
CASSPPVLTGNGEQFF
>TRBV12-5|NA|TRBD2|TRBJ2-6
TGTGCTAGTGGCAAAGCCCGGGAGGTAGCTGGGGCCAACGTCCTGACTTTC
CASGKAREVAGANVLTF
>TRBV7-8|once|NA|TRBJ1-1
TGTGCCAGCAGCTTAGGGTTGGCGTCTGAAGCTTTCTTT
CASSLGLASEAFF
>TRBV5-1|NA|NA|TRBJ1-2
TGCGCCAGCAGCCGCGAGAACTATGGCTACACCTTC
CASSRENYGYTF
>TRBV3-1/TRBV3-2|few|NA|TRBJ2-3
TGTGCCAGCAGCCAAACAGAATTCACAGATACGCAGTATTTT
CASSQTEFTDTQYF
>TRBV3-1/TRBV3-2|NA|NA|TRBJ1-1
TGTGCCAGCAGCCATAAAGGGTATGGCACTGAAGCTTTCTTT
CASSHKGYGTEAFF
>TRBV9|NA|TRBD2|TRBJ2-1
TGTGCCAGCAGCCTCGGGACTAGCGGCTACAATGAGCAGTTCTTC
CASSLGTSGYNEQFF
>TRBV4-1|NA|NA|TRBJ1-1
TGCGCCAGCAGCCAAGATTGGAGGGTCCCGAGGACTGAAGCTTTCTTT
CASSQDWRVPRTEAFF
>TRBV15|NA|NA|TRBJ1-5
TGTGCCACCACCCAGGGGTTCAGCAATCAGCCCCAGCATTTT
CATTQGFSNQPQHF
>TRBV29-1|NA|NA|TRBJ1-4
TGCAGCGCACAGGAGGTCACTAATGAAAAACTGTTTTTT
CSAQEVTNEKLFF
>TRBV19|NA|TRBD1|TRBJ1-1
TGTGCCAGTAGGGGACAGGGAAACACTGAAGCTTTCTTT
CASRGQGNTEAFF
>TRBV12-3/TRBV12-4|NA|NA|TRBJ2-2
TGTGCCAGCAAACAGGGAGAAGTGGGGGAGCTGTTTTTT
CASKQGEVGELFF
>TRBV6-1|once|TRBD1|TRBJ1-6
TGTGCCAGCAGTGGTAAAAGACAGGGTAACAATTCACCCCTCCACTTT
CASSGKRQGNNSPLHF
>TRBV2|NA|NA|TRBJ2-5
TGTGCCAGCAGAAAGGACCGGTACCAAGAGACCCAGTACTTC
CASRKDRYQETQYF
>TRBV5-1|NA|TRBD1|TRBJ1-6
TGCGCCAGCAGCTGGACAGGGTCCTATAATTCACCCCTCCACTTT
CASSWTGSYNSPLHF
>TRBV13|NA|NA|TRBJ2-4
TGTGCCAGCAGCCATTGGGGGGCAGCCAAAAACATTCAGTACTTC
CASSHWGAAKNIQYF
>TRBV18|NA|NA|TRBJ1-1
TGTGCCAGCTCACCGGCCCGAGGACACCAGAACACTGAAGCTTTCTTT
CASSPARGHQNTEAFF
>TRBV7-2|NA|NA|TRBJ2-4
TGTGCCAGCAGCTCCTTCATTTTTGACATTCAGTACTTC
CASSSFIFDIQYF
>TRBV19|NA|TRBD1|TRBJ2-2
TGTGCCAGTCTGCCTCTGGGCAGGGGGCCAGAGACCGGGGAGCTGTTTTTT
CASLPLGRGPETGELFF
>TRBV12-3/TRBV12-4|NA|NA|TRBJ1-1
TGTGCCAGCAGTTTAGTCAGGGGCACTGAAGCTTTCTTT
CASSLVRGTEAFF
>TRBV3-1/TRBV3-2|NA|NA|TRBJ1-6
TGTGCCAGCAGGGGGACTTTCGAAACCGGGACCGGGAATTCACCCCTCCACTTT
CASRGTFETGTGNSPLHF
>TRBV7-3|NA|TRBD2|TRBJ2-2
TGTGCCAGCAGCTCTCTAGCGGGACACACCGGGGAGCTGTTTTTT
CASSSLAGHTGELFF
>TRBV19|NA|TRBD1|TRBJ1-5
TGTGCCAGTAGTACGGGACAGGGGAATCAGCCCCAGCATTTT
CASSTGQGNQPQHF
>TRBV5-1|NA|NA|TRBJ1-1
TGCGCCAGCAGCTTCGACATCTTCACTGAAGCTTTCTTT
CASSFDIFTEAFF
>TRBV2|NA|NA|TRBJ1-1
TGTGCCAGCAGTGTTACAGGGAGCACTGAAGCTTTCTTT
CASSVTGSTEAFF
>TRBV9|NA|NA|TRBJ1-4
TGTGCCAGCAGCGTGGCGACAGGCGGTAATGAAAAACTGTTTTTT
CASSVATGGNEKLFF
>TRBV2|NA|NA|TRBJ2-2
TGTGCCAGCTCCAACACCGGGGAGCTGTTTTTT
CASSNTGELFF
>TRBV6-5|once|NA|TRBJ1-2
TGTGCCAGCAGTTATCATACGACCTATGGCTACACCTTC
CASSYHTTYGYTF
>TRBV12-3/TRBV12-4|NA|TRBD1|TRBJ2-3
TGTGCCAGCACCAGGAGGGGACAGGGAGAGTATTTT
CASTRRGQGEYF
>TRBV3-1/TRBV3-2|NA|NA|TRBJ2-4
TGTGCCAGCAGCCATACTCGCATTCAGTACTTC
CASSHTRIQYF
>TRBV18|NA|NA|TRBJ1-5
TGTGCCAGCTCACCAACTCTGGGTGAGCCCCAGCATTTT
CASSPTLGEPQHF
>TRBV5-1|NA|TRBD1|TRBJ1-1
TGCGCCAGCAGCTTGGTGGGACAGCCGAACACTGAAGCTTTCTTT
CASSLVGQPNTEAFF
>TRBV6-4|few|NA|TRBJ2-2
TGTGCCAGCAGTGAAGGGGAGGAGTACAGGGGACCCGGGGAGCTGTTTTTT
CASSEGEEYRGPGELFF
>TRBV5-1|NA|TRBD2|TRBJ2-1
TGCGCCAGCAGACAAGCGGGGGGCGTCTACAATGAGCAGTTCTTC
CASRQAGGVYNEQFF
>TRBV12-5|few|NA|TRBJ1-6
TGTGCTAGTGGTTTGTTGGGGGCAAATTCACCCCTCCACTTT
CASGLLGANSPLHF
>TRBV9|NA|NA|TRBJ1-2
TGTGCCAGCAGCGTTCAGGGAGGAGACTATGGCTACACCTTC
CASSVQGGDYGYTF
>TRBV9|NA|NA|TRBJ1-2
TGTGCCAGCAGCGTCGGCCGGGGAGAACGCTATGGCTACACCTTC
CASSVGRGERYGYTF